This T cell receptor beta chain was sequenced for a study of cytomegalovirus exposure and HLA in healthy donors. Researchers ran the PCR with 60 Vbeta and 13 Jbeta primers. Produced via immunoSEQ multiplex PCR; TCRdb's table is partial and in-frame only. The profile shows under 200,000 clones, around 72% of them singletons. This clone has just a few counts. Its antigen is still unknown. This CDR3 comprises 14 residues. Germline values: CDR1 LGHNA, CDR2 YNFKEQ. Study outcomes and limitations: In a later analysis, at a false discovery rate of 0.05, 15,000 to 20,000 TCR beta sequences were associated with HLA alleles. In a later analysis, CMV-associated beta chains were mostly HLA-associated, it appeared.

This rearrangement joins TRBV4-2 to TRBJ2-5; 10 nucleotides match TRBD1. The J call is uncertain, as TRBJ2-7 better fits the DNA end. The TCR originated in a female donor in good health and CMV-seronegative. Sequencing was performed on PBMCs. CDR3 amino acids: CASSQVGQGTEQYF. For the CDR3, the DNA is TGTGCCAGCAGCCAAGTGGGACAGGGGACCGAGCAGTACTTC.